A single sample is the source of the 13 T cell receptor beta chains below, sequenced in a study of cytomegalovirus exposure and HLA in healthy donors. This PCR relied on a set of 60 Vbeta primers and 13 Jbeta primers. Sequencing was performed with immunoSEQ multiplex PCR; in TCRdb, only in-frame clones are kept and a portion is missing. Among 100,000 to 150,000 clones listed, roughly 71% were seen once. The material sequenced was PBMCs. Receptors were obtained from a woman in her forties or fifties in good health and CMV-seropositive.

This clone appeared once. Sequence at one end of the junction differs from germline and may be a read error. The V call is TRBV18, the J call TRBJ1-1; a possible D gene is TRBD1 (5 bases). This CDR3 comprises 17 residues. CDR1 is KGHSH and CDR2 is LQKENI in the germline V gene. CDR3 DNA: TGTGCCAGCTCGCCACTACGACAGAAAGGGAAGGACACTGAAGCTTTCTTT. Translated, it gives CASSPLRQKGKDTEAFF. Filled out from reference TRBV18 and TRBJ1-1, the complete variable domain reads NAGVMQNPRHLVRRRGQEARLRCSPMKGHSHVYWYRQLPEEGLKFMVYLQKENIIDESGMPKERFSAEFPKEGPSILRIQQVVRGDSAAYFCASSPLRQKGKDTEAFFGQGTRLTVV.

This clone was recorded only once. V usage is TRBV15 and J usage is TRBJ2-5; a possible D gene is TRBD1 (6 bases). The CDR3 is 14 residues long. Trimming took 1 base from V and 3 from J, leaving 9 bases between them. Germline-derived CDR1 and CDR2 are LNHNV and YYDKDF (reference sequence). This CDR3 is CATSRANREETQYF. The CDR3, as DNA: TGTGCCACCAGCAGAGCTAACAGGGAAGAGACCCAGTACTTC.

The sample holds a few counts of this clone. The chain links TRBV14 to TRBJ2-7, with D perhaps TRBD1 (6 bases). This CDR3 has 12 amino acids. Trimming took off 2 bases at V and 6 bases at J, with 8 bases between the two ends. The V gene's germline CDR1 is SGHDN and CDR2 FVKESK. In DNA form, the CDR3 reads TGTGCCAGCAGCCAAACAGGGACCGAGCAGTACTTC. Amino acids: CASSQTGTEQYF.

A few counts support this clone. J is TRBJ2-5 and V is TRBV5-6, with D maybe TRBD1 (5 bases). The CDR3 has 13 residues. Germline lookup yields CDR1 SGHDT and CDR2 YYEEEE. Trimming took off 0 bases at V and 2 bases at J, with 5 bases between the two ends. In nucleotides, the CDR3 is TGTGCCAGCAGCTTGGGACAGCAAGAGACCCAGTACTTC. It yields the protein CASSLGQQETQYF.

The rearrangement joins TRBV19 to TRBJ1-5, with 9 bases lining up with TRBD1. This CDR3 spans 17 amino acids. Germline V lookup: CDR1 LNHDA, CDR2 SQIVND (reference sequence). V dropped 4 bases and J dropped 1; count of bases not matched to a gene: 8. CDR3 amino acids: CASSNHRGRGSNQPQHF. CDR3 in DNA: TGTGCCAGTAGTAATCACAGGGGGCGTGGGAGCAATCAGCCCCAGCATTTT.

V is TRBV14 and J is TRBJ2-5, with 7 bases aligning to TRBD1. CDR1 is SGHDN, CDR2 FVKESK, per germline. CDR3 length equals 13 residues. The ends lost 7 bases at V and 11 bases at J; junction bases unmatched: 13. The CDR3 region is CASNRDRAGEQYF. Here the CDR3 DNA reads TGTGCCAGCAACCGCGACAGGGCTGGTGAGCAGTACTTC. Using reference TRBV14 and TRBJ2-5 for the parts outside the CDR3, the full variable domain is EAGVTQFPSHSVIEKGQTVTLRCDPISGHDNLYWYRRVMGKEIKFLLHFVKESKQDESGMPNNRFLAERTGGTYSTLKVQPAELEDSGVYFCASNRDRAGEQYFGPGTRLLVL.

This chain joins TRBV6-1 and TRBJ1-2, with D possibly matching TRBD1 (6 bases). In germline, CDR1 is MNHNS, CDR2 SASEGT. Trimming took 0 bases from V and 0 from J, leaving 11 bases between them. The CDR3 has 16 residues. CDR3 loop: CASSEALQGTNYGYTF. In DNA, the CDR3 is TGTGCCAGCAGTGAAGCGCTTCAGGGGACTAACTATGGCTACACCTTC.

Only a few counts were recorded for this clone. The chain employs TRBV5-1 and TRBJ1-2; 12 positions agree with TRBD1. V trimming: 4 bases; J trimming: 10 bases; junction bases outside the gene matches: 8. This CDR3 has 14 residues. Germline CDR1 is SGHRS and CDR2 is YFSETQ. The CDR3 loop is CASSKRDRGLDYTF. The CDR3 DNA follows: TGCGCCAGCAGCAAGAGGGACAGGGGGCTTGACTACACCTTC.

The chain has TRBV27 and TRBJ1-2, with 9 bases lining up with TRBD1. The V segment lost 0 bases and the J segment 2 bases; nucleotides outside the gene matches: 7. This CDR3 has 17 amino acids. Germline V CDR1 and CDR2: MNHEY, SMNVEV (reference sequence). CDR3 amino acids: CASSLSAGTGTNYGYTF. For the CDR3, the DNA is TGTGCCAGCAGTTTATCGGCCGGGACAGGGACGAACTATGGCTACACCTTC.

The chain carries TRBV9 and TRBJ1-1; D call uncertain. Germline V gene lookup returns CDR1 SGDLS and CDR2 YYNGEE. Deletions cut 0 bases from V and 1 base from J, with 10 bases between. This CDR3 contains 15 residues. The CDR3 spells CASSVVVSGNTEAFF. CDR3 nucleotide sequence: TGTGCCAGCAGCGTAGTGGTTTCCGGGAACACTGAAGCTTTCTTT.

DNA for the CDR3: TGTGCCAGCAGTTTGCGGGGTGTCCACTACGAGCAGTACTTC. Amino acid sequence: CASSLRGVHYEQYF. J is TRBJ2-5 and V is TRBV27, with D possibly being TRBD2 (6 bases). TRBJ2-7 matches the DNA end more closely, so the J call is doubtful. This CDR3 region has 14 residues. Germline V CDR1 and CDR2: MNHEY, SMNVEV (reference sequence).

This rearrangement joins TRBV5-7 to TRBJ1-2; TRBD1 is a possible D gene (6 bases). TRBV5-7 is noted as an ORF with a role that remains uncertain. The CDR3 runs to 17 residues. With 1 base removed from V and 0 bases from J, the gap between germline ends came to 16 bases. The CDR3 loop reads CASSLSPRYRANYGYTF. CDR3 DNA: TGTGCCAGCAGCTTGAGTCCGCGATACAGGGCTAACTATGGCTACACCTTC.

This rearrangement joins TRBV5-6 to TRBJ2-5, with 9 bases aligning to TRBD1. The J call could be wrong; TRBJ2-7 is a better fit for the DNA end. Germline lookup yields CDR1 SGHDT and CDR2 YYEEEE. The CDR3 is 14 residues long. CDR3 in amino acids: CASRDGTGPYEQYF. The CDR3 nucleotides read TGTGCCAGCAGGGATGGGACAGGGCCCTACGAGCAGTACTTC.